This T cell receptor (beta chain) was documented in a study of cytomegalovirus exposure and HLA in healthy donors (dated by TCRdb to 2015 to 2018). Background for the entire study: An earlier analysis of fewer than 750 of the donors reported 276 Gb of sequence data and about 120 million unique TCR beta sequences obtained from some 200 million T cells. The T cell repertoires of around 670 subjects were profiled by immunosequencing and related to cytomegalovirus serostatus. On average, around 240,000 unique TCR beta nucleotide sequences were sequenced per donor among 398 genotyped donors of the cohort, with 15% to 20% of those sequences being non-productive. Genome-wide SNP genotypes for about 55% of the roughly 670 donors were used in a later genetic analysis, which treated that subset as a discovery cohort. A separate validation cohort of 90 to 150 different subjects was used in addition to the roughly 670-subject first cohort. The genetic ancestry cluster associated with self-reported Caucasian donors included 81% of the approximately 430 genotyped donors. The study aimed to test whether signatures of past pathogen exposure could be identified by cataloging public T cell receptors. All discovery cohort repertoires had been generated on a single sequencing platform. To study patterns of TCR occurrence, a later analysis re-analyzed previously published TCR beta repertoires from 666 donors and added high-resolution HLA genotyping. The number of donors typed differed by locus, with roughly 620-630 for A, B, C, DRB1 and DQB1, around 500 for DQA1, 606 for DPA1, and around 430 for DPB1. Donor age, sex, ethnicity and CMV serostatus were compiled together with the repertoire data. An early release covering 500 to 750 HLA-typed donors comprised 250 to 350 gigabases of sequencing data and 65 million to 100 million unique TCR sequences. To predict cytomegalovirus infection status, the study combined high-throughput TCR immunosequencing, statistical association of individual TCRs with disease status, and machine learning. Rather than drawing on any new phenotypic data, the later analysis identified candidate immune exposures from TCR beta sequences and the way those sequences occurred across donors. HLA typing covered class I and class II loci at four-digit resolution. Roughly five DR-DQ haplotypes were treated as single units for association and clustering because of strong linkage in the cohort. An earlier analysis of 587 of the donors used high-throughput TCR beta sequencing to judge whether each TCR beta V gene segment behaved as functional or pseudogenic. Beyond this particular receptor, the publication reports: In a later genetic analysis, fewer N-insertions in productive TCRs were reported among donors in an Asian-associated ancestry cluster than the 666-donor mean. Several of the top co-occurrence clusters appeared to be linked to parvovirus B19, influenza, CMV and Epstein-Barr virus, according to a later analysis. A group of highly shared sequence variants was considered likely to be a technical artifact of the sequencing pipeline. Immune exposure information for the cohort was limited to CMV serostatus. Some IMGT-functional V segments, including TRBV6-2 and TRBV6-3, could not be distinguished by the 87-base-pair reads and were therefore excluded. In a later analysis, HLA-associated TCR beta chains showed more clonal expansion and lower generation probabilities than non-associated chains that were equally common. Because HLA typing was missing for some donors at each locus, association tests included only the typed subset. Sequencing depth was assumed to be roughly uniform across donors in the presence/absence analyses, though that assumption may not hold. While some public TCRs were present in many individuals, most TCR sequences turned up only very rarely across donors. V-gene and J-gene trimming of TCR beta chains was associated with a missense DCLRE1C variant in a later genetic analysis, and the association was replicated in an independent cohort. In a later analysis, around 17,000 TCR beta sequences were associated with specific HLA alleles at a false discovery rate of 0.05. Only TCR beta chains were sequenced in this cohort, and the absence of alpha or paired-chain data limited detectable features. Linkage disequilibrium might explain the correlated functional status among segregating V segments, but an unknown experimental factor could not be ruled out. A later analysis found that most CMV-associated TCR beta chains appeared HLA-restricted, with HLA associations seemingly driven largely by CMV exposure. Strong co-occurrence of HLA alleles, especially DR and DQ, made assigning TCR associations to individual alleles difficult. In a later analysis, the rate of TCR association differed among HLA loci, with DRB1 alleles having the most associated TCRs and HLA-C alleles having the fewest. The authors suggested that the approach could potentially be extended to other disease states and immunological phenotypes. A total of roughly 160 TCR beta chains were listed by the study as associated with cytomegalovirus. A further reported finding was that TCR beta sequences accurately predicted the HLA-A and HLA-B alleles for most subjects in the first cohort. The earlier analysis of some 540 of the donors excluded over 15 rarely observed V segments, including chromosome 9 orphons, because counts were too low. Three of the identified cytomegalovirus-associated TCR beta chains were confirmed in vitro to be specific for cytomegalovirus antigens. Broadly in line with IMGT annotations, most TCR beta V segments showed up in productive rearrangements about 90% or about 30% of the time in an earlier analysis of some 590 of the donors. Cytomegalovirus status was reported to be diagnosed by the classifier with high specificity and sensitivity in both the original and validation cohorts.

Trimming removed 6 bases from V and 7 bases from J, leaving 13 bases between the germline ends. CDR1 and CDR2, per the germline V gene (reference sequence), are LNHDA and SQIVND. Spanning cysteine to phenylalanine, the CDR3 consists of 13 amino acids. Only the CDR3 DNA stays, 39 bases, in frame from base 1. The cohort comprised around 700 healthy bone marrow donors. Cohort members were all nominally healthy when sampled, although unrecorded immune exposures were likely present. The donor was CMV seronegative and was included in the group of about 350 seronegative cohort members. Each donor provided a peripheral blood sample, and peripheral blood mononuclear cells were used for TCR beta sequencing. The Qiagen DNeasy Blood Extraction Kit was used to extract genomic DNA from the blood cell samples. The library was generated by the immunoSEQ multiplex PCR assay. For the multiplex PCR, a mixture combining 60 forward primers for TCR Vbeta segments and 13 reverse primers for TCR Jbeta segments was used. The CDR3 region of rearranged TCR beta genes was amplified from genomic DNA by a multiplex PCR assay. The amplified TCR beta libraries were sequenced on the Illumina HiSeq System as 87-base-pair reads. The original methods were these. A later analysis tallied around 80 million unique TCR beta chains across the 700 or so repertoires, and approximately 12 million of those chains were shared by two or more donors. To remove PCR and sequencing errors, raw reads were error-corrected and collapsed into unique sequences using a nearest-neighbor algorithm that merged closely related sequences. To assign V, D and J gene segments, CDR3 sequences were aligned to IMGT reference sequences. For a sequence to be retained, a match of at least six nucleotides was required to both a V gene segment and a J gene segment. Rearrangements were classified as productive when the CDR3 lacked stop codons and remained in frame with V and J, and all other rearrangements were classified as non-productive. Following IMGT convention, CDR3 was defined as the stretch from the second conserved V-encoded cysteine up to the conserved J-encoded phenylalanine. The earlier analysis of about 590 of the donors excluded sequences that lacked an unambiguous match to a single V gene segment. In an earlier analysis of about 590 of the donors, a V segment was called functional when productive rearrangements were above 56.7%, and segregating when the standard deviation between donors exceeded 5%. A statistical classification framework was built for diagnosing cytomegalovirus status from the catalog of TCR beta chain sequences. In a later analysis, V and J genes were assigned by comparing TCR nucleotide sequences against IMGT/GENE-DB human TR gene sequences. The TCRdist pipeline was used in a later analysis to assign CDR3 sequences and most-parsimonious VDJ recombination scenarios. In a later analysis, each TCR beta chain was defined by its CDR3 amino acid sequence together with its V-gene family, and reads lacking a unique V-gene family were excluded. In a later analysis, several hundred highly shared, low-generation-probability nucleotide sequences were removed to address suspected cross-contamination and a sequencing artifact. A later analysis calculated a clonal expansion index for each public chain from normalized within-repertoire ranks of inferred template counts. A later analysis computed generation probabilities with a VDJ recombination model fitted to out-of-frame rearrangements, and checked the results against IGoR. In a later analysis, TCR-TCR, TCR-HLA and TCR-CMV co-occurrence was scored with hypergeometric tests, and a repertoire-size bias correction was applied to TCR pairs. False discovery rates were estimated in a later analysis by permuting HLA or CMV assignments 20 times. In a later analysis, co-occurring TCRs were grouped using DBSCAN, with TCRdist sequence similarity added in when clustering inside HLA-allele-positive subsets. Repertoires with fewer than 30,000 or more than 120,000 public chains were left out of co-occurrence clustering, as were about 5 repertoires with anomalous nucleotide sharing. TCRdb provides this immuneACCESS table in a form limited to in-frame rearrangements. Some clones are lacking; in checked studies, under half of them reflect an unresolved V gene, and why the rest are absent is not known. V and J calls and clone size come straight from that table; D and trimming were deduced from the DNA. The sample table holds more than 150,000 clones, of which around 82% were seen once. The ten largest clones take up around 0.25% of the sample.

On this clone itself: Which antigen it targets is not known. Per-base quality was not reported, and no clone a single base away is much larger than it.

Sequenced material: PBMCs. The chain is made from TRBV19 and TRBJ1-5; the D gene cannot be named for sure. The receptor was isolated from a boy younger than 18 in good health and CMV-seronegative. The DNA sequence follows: TGTGCCAGTAGGCCGGTCCCGAGACAGCCCCAGCATTTT. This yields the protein CASRPVPRQPQHF. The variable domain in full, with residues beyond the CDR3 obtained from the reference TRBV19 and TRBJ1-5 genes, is DGGITQSPKYLFRKEGQNVTLSCEQNLNHDAMYWYRQDPGQGLRLIYYSQIVNDFQKGDIAEGYSVSREKKESFPLTVTSAQKNPTAFYLCASRPVPRQPQHFGDGTRLSIL.